The clone carrying this TCR beta chain has a single count. Germline loops: CDR1 SNHLY, CDR2 FYNNEI. The V and J ends lost 5 bases and 5 bases, in that order; junction bases with no gene match: 10. The CDR3 extends over 15 amino acids. The source of the sample is a study of blood T cells in healthy people across ages. Then a second PCR, running about 6 to 11 cycles, was carried out with a sample-barcoded 5' primer and a J-beta primer mix. TCRdb processed the 5' RACE reads anew with MiXCR; each CDR3 protein has one entry. The sample yields some 1.8 million distinct CDR3 sequences, roughly 43% seen once.

The chain carries TRBV2 and TRBJ1-2, with 8 bases matching TRBD1. This sequence originates from a human donor in good health. The sample comprised blood. DNA for the CDR3: TGTGCCAGCAGTACAACTACAGGGGGTGTTTATGGCTACACCTTC. It specifies CASSTTTGGVYGYTF.